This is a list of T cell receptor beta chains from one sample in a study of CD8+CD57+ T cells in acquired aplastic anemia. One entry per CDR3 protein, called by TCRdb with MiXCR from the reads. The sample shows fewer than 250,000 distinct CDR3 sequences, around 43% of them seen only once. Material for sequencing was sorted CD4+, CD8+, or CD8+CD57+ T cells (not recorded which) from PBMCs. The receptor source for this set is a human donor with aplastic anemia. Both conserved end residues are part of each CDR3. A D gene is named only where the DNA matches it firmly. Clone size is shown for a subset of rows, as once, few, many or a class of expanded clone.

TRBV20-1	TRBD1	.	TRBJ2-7	CSAINPPGQGSYEQYF	TGCAGTGCTATAAACCCTCCGGGACAGGGCTCCTACGAGCAGTACTTC
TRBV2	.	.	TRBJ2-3	CACSAPGGTDTQYF	TGTGCCTGCAGTGCCCCAGGGGGCACAGATACGCAGTATTTT
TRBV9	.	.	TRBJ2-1	CASSEAGTEQFF	TGTGCCAGCAGCGAGGCCGGGACCGAGCAGTTCTTC
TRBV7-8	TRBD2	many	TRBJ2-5	CASSHRLAKQETQYF	TGTGCCAGCAGCCACAGACTAGCCAAACAAGAGACCCAGTACTTC
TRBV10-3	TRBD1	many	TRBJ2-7	CAISEPGQFYEQYF	TGTGCCATCAGTGAGCCGGGACAGTTCTACGAGCAGTACTTC
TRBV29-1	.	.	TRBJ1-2	CSVDTAGQTTGYGYTF	TGCAGCGTTGATACTGCGGGACAAACAACGGGCTATGGCTACACCTTC
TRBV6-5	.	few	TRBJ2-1	CASSEGGSNYNEQFF	TGTGCCAGCAGCGAGGGCGGCTCCAACTACAATGAGCAGTTCTTC
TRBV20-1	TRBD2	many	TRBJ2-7	CSARPTSGRTNFYEQYF	TGCAGTGCTAGGCCTACTAGCGGGAGGACTAATTTCTACGAGCAGTACTTC
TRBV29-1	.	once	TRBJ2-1	CSVTLAARSYNEQFF	TGCAGCGTCACCCTTGCAGCGCGCTCCTACAATGAGCAGTTCTTC
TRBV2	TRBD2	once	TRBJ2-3	CASSEATLPGGRTDTQYF	TGTGCCAGCAGTGAAGCAACCTTACCAGGCGGGAGGACAGATACGCAGTATTTT
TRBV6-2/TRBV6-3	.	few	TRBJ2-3	CASSYEGLRTDTQYF	TGTGCCAGCAGTTACGAAGGACTACGCACAGATACGCAGTATTTT
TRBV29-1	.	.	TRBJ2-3	CSGVPGTDTQYF	TGCAGCGGGGTTCCAGGCACAGATACGCAGTATTTT
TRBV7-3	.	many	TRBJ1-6	CASSPLGGSPLHF	TGTGCCAGCAGTCCTTTGGGGGGATCACCCCTCCACTTT
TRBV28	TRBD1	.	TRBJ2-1	CAAHRGPINEQFF	TGTGCCGCCCACAGGGGGCCCATCAATGAGCAGTTCTTC
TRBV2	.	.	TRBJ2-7	CASSESRYEQYF	TGTGCCAGCAGTGAATCTCGGTACGAGCAGTACTTC
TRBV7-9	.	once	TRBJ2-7	CASSLTVYEQYF	TGCGCCAGCAGCTTGACGGTCTACGAGCAGTACTTC
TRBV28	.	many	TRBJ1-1	CASSSLGDEAFF	TGTGCCAGCAGTTCCCTCGGGGACGAAGCTTTCTTT
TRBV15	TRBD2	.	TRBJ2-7	CATSRGAYLAGGPDEQYF	TGTGCCACCAGCAGGGGGGCCTATTTAGCGGGGGGGCCGGACGAGCAGTACTTC
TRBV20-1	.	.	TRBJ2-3	CSARQGGGTDTQYF	TGCAGTGCTAGGCAGGGCGGGGGCACAGATACGCAGTATTTT
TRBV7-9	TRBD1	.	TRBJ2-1	CASSRLQGAVIEQFF	TGTGCCAGCAGCCGTCTACAGGGGGCTGTGATTGAGCAGTTCTTC
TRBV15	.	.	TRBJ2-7	CATRPQVDSYEQYF	TGTGCCACCAGACCCCAGGTCGATAGCTACGAGCAGTACTTC
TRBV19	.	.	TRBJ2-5	CASSPPPDSQNHQETQYF	TGTGCCAGTAGCCCCCCACCTGACAGCCAGAATCACCAAGAGACCCAGTACTTC
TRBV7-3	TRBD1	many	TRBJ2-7	CASSPGTGHHEQYF	TGTGCCAGCAGCCCTGGGACAGGGCACCACGAGCAGTACTTC
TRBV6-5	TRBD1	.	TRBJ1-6	CASSVTGGRSPLHF	TGTGCCAGCAGTGTGACAGGGGGCCGTTCACCCCTCCACTTT
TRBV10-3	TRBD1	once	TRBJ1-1	CAISGLGTGIVDTEAFF	TGTGCCATCAGTGGCCTAGGGACAGGGATTGTTGACACTGAAGCTTTCTTT
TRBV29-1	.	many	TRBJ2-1	CSVYTTTANEQFF	TGCAGCGTTTATACGACCACCGCTAATGAGCAGTTCTTC
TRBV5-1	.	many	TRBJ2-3	CASSTLGFTQYF	TGCGCCAGCAGCACGCTAGGTTTTACGCAGTATTTT
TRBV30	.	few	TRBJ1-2	CAWSGEGTNYGYTF	TGTGCCTGGAGTGGGGAAGGCACTAACTATGGCTACACCTTC
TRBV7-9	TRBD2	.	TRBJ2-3	CASSQGWLAGEFRTDTQYF	TGTGCCAGCAGCCAAGGGTGGCTAGCGGGAGAATTTCGCACAGATACGCAGTATTTT
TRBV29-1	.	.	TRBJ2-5	CSVEGVGVQETQYF	TGCAGCGTTGAGGGTGTTGGGGTACAAGAGACCCAGTACTTC
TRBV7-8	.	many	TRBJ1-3	CASSLASTSRSGNTIYF	TGTGCCAGCAGCTTAGCGTCCACCAGTCGCTCTGGAAACACCATATATTTT
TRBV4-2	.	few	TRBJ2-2	CASLPSSGTGELFF	TGTGCCAGCTTGCCCTCTTCTGGCACCGGGGAGCTGTTTTTT
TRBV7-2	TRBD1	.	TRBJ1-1	CASSPNRGQGTEAFF	TGTGCCAGCAGCCCGAACAGGGGTCAAGGCACTGAAGCTTTCTTT
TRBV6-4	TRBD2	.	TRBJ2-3	CASSEPSGRSSTDTQYF	TGTGCCAGCAGTGAGCCTAGCGGGAGGTCGAGCACAGATACGCAGTATTTT
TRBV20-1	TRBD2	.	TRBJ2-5	CSARDPSTSGRVETQYF	TGCAGTGCTAGAGACCCCTCGACTAGCGGGAGGGTAGAGACCCAGTACTTC
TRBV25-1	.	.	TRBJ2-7	CASSEAGRNEQYF	TGTGCCAGCAGTGAGGCAGGAAGAAACGAGCAGTACTTC
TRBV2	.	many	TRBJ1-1	CASSVPGGREAFF	TGTGCCAGCAGTGTACCTGGGGGCAGGGAAGCTTTCTTT
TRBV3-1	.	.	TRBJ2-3	CASSQGTVDTDTQYF	TGTGCCAGCAGCCAAGGGACCGTAGACACAGATACGCAGTATTTT
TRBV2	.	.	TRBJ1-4	CASSRDVGNEKLFF	TGTGCCAGCAGCCGGGACGTGGGTAATGAAAAACTGTTTTTT
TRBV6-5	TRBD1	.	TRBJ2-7	CASSYSRTGAYEQYF	TGTGCCAGCAGTTACTCGAGGACAGGAGCCTACGAGCAGTACTTC
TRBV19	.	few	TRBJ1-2	CASSMWDYGYTF	TGTGCCAGTAGTATGTGGGACTATGGCTACACCTTC
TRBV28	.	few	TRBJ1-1	CASSLRRTGHLNTEAFF	TGTGCCAGCAGTTTACGGCGAACCGGACACTTGAACACTGAAGCTTTCTTT
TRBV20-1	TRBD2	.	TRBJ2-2	CSARELAGGGAGELFF	TGCAGTGCTAGAGAACTAGCGGGGGGCGGAGCCGGGGAGCTGTTTTTT
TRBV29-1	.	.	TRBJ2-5	CSVEFHPWKETQYF	TGCAGCGTTGAATTTCATCCTTGGAAAGAGACCCAGTACTTC
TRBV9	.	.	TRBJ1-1	CASSPRTSGRATEAFF	TGTGCCAGCAGCCCCCGGACTAGCGGGAGGGCCACTGAAGCTTTCTTT
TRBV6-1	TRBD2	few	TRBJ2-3	CASSLEAGGPLDTQYF	TGTGCCAGCAGTTTAGAAGCGGGAGGGCCGCTAGATACGCAGTATTTT